This is a list of T cell receptor beta chains from one sample in a study of blood T cell repertoires in COVID-19. Repertoires were generated with immunoSEQ multiplex PCR, while TCRdb's copy carries only in-frame clones and drops some. The data hold fewer than 350,000 clones, with roughly nine tenths observed a single time. The sequenced sample was PBMCs or T cells enriched from blood (not recorded which). Every receptor here comes from a woman aged 40 to 50 who had recovered from COVID-19. Both conserved end residues are part of each CDR3. Fields, in order: CDR3 length, D gene, J gene, clone size, V gene, CDR3 protein, CDR3 DNA. D genes are given only for firm matches. Only part of the rows carry a size: once, few, many, or a class if the clone is expanded.

CDR3 length: 17; D gene: TRBD1; J gene: TRBJ2-6; clone size: .; V gene: TRBV5-6; CDR3 protein: CASSWGQGRSGANVLTF; CDR3 DNA: TGTGCCAGCAGCTGGGGACAGGGGAGATCTGGGGCCAACGTCCTGACTTTC
CDR3 length: 13; D gene: .; J gene: TRBJ2-5; clone size: once; V gene: TRBV30; CDR3 protein: CAWSVRRLETQYF; CDR3 DNA: TGTGCCTGGAGTGTACGGCGGCTCGAGACCCAGTACTTC
CDR3 length: 16; D gene: TRBD1; J gene: TRBJ2-2; clone size: .; V gene: TRBV7-3; CDR3 protein: CASSETGTVNTGELFF; CDR3 DNA: TGTGCCAGCAGCGAAACAGGGACAGTGAACACCGGGGAGCTGTTTTTT
CDR3 length: 15; D gene: .; J gene: TRBJ2-3; clone size: .; V gene: TRBV15; CDR3 protein: CATSRDGDPGLSQYF; CDR3 DNA: TGTGCCACCAGCAGAGATGGAGACCCCGGCTTGTCGCAGTATTTT
CDR3 length: 16; D gene: TRBD2; J gene: TRBJ2-1; clone size: .; V gene: TRBV24-1; CDR3 protein: CATSDLRPGGYNEQFF; CDR3 DNA: TGTGCCACCAGTGATTTGCGACCGGGGGGGTACAATGAGCAGTTCTTC
CDR3 length: 16; D gene: TRBD2; J gene: TRBJ2-2; clone size: .; V gene: TRBV5-5; CDR3 protein: CASSLVAGGRTGELFF; CDR3 DNA: TGTGCCAGCAGCCTGGTAGCGGGAGGAAGGACCGGGGAGCTGTTTTTT
CDR3 length: 14; D gene: .; J gene: TRBJ1-4; clone size: .; V gene: TRBV7-2; CDR3 protein: CASSSSVGEEKLFF; CDR3 DNA: TGTGCCAGCAGCTCATCCGTTGGAGAGGAAAAACTGTTTTTT
CDR3 length: 13; D gene: TRBD1; J gene: TRBJ2-7; clone size: .; V gene: TRBV2; CDR3 protein: CASSRDSTYEQYF; CDR3 DNA: TGTGCCAGCAGCCGGGACAGTACCTACGAGCAGTACTTC
CDR3 length: 13; D gene: TRBD1; J gene: TRBJ1-2; clone size: .; V gene: TRBV27; CDR3 protein: CASRDTGGYGYTF; CDR3 DNA: TGTGCCAGCAGAGATACAGGGGGCTATGGCTACACCTTC
CDR3 length: 19; D gene: TRBD1; J gene: TRBJ1-4; clone size: .; V gene: TRBV4-3; CDR3 protein: CASSLRGDSAPIDNEKLFF; CDR3 DNA: TGCGCCAGCAGCCTAAGAGGGGACAGTGCCCCTATTGATAATGAAAAACTGTTTTTT
CDR3 length: 18; D gene: TRBD2; J gene: TRBJ2-2; clone size: .; V gene: TRBV3-1/TRBV3-2; CDR3 protein: CASRRTSGRAVVTGELFF; CDR3 DNA: TGTGCCAGCCGAAGGACTAGCGGGAGGGCCGTGGTCACCGGGGAGCTGTTTTTT
CDR3 length: 18; D gene: TRBD2; J gene: TRBJ2-7; clone size: .; V gene: TRBV13; CDR3 protein: CASSLGLGASGSSYEQYF; CDR3 DNA: TGTGCCAGCAGCTTAGGCCTCGGGGCTAGCGGTAGCTCCTACGAGCAGTACTTC
CDR3 length: 13; D gene: TRBD1; J gene: TRBJ2-5; clone size: .; V gene: TRBV12-3/TRBV12-4; CDR3 protein: CASSRGQGETQYF; CDR3 DNA: TGTGCCAGCAGCCGCGGACAGGGAGAGACCCAGTACTTC
CDR3 length: 16; D gene: TRBD1; J gene: TRBJ1-4; clone size: once; V gene: TRBV28; CDR3 protein: CASAGTGRGTNEKLFF; CDR3 DNA: TGTGCCAGCGCCGGGACAGGGAGGGGAACTAATGAAAAACTGTTTTTT
CDR3 length: 13; D gene: TRBD1; J gene: TRBJ1-1; clone size: .; V gene: TRBV5-5; CDR3 protein: CASSATGPFEAFF; CDR3 DNA: TGTGCCAGCAGCGCGACAGGGCCTTTTGAAGCTTTCTTT
CDR3 length: 15; D gene: .; J gene: TRBJ2-1; clone size: .; V gene: TRBV21-1; CDR3 protein: CASSKAVKVRDEQFF; CDR3 DNA: TGTGCCAGCAGCAAAGCGGTCAAAGTTCGGGATGAGCAGTTCTTC
CDR3 length: 14; D gene: TRBD1; J gene: TRBJ1-1; clone size: once; V gene: TRBV27; CDR3 protein: CASSLDRVGTEAFF; CDR3 DNA: TGTGCCAGCAGTTTGGACAGGGTGGGGACTGAAGCTTTCTTT
CDR3 length: 21; D gene: TRBD2; J gene: TRBJ2-3; clone size: once; V gene: TRBV3-1/TRBV3-2; CDR3 protein: CASSQYRGTSGVDRGTDTQYF; CDR3 DNA: TGTGCCAGCAGCCAGTATAGGGGGACTAGCGGAGTGGATCGGGGCACAGATACGCAGTATTTT
CDR3 length: 14; D gene: .; J gene: TRBJ1-3; clone size: .; V gene: TRBV7-2; CDR3 protein: CASSLTGAGNTIYF; CDR3 DNA: TGTGCCAGCAGCCTAACAGGAGCTGGAAACACCATATATTTT
CDR3 length: 15; D gene: .; J gene: TRBJ1-5; clone size: .; V gene: TRBV7-6; CDR3 protein: CASSPTGTKDQPQHF; CDR3 DNA: TGTGCCAGCAGCCCGACCGGGACAAAGGATCAGCCCCAGCATTTT
CDR3 length: 15; D gene: .; J gene: TRBJ2-5; clone size: .; V gene: TRBV7-2; CDR3 protein: CASSSGMRHQETQYF; CDR3 DNA: TGTGCCAGCAGCTCAGGGATGAGGCACCAAGAGACCCAGTACTTC
CDR3 length: 14; D gene: .; J gene: TRBJ1-3; clone size: few; V gene: TRBV30; CDR3 protein: CAWSVGFSGNTIYF; CDR3 DNA: TGTGCCTGGAGTGTCGGTTTTTCCGGAAACACCATATATTTT
CDR3 length: 14; D gene: .; J gene: TRBJ2-7; clone size: .; V gene: TRBV7-2; CDR3 protein: CASSPGGSEYEQYF; CDR3 DNA: TGTGCCAGCAGCCCCGGGGGTAGCGAGTACGAGCAGTACTTC
CDR3 length: 14; D gene: .; J gene: TRBJ2-3; clone size: .; V gene: TRBV7-2; CDR3 protein: CASSLTVSTDTQYF; CDR3 DNA: TGTGCCAGCAGCTTGACTGTTAGCACAGATACGCAGTATTTT
CDR3 length: 16; D gene: .; J gene: TRBJ1-2; clone size: .; V gene: TRBV6-6; CDR3 protein: CASRKQGRLFNYGYTF; CDR3 DNA: TGTGCCAGCAGAAAACAGGGAAGATTATTTAACTATGGCTACACCTTC
CDR3 length: 16; D gene: TRBD2; J gene: TRBJ2-7; clone size: .; V gene: TRBV18; CDR3 protein: CASSPSLSGSWYEQYF; CDR3 DNA: TGTGCCAGCTCACCTTCTCTTAGCGGGAGTTGGTACGAGCAGTACTTC